The following is a T cell receptor beta chain sequence with its context. The target of this receptor is not known. No base qualities exist here, and no much larger clone lies one base off it. Collaborating institutions collected whole blood in K2EDTA tubes following their own protocols. Collaborator samples were shipped for TCRbeta analysis as frozen whole blood, isolated PBMCs, or DNA extracted from either sample type. TCRbeta CDR3 regions were amplified from genomic DNA by means of the immunoSEQ Assay, a bias-controlled multiplex PCR. Concerning the study's data processing: Nucleated cell counts per sample were estimated from amplification of reference gene primers within the assay. Sequence reads were collapsed and filtered to measure the absolute abundance of every unique TCRbeta CDR3 rearrangement. For each sample, productive Simpson clonality was calculated as the square root of Simpson's diversity index across productive rearrangements. TCRdb re-hosts the immuneACCESS table, in-frame sequences only. Its copies lack some clones; in the studies checked, an unresolved V gene accounts for under half of them, and the cause for the rest is not known. The DNA gave D and trimming, while V, J and clone size come from that table. This sample lists 55,000 to 65,000 clones; about nine tenths were detected once. Clones ranked in the top ten supply approximately 8.8% of the sample.

The data were taken from a study of blood T cell repertoires in COVID-19 (dated by TCRdb to the early 2020s). Broadly, across the study: The collaborator samples originated in the United States, Italy and Spain and spanned the acute and convalescent phases of COVID-19. The material from the prospective study consisted of cDNA or gDNA derived from T cells, B-cell-depleted T cells, or PBMCs. Samples came from the ongoing ImmuneRACE study (first 160 participants) plus 1,254 subjects from 6 global collaborators. A freely available public database, intended as a resource for researchers studying the immune response to SARS-CoV-2, is where the repertoires were released. Where available, HLA class I and class II types were obtained from metadata supplied by the sample provider rather than from assay-based typing. Nearly every sample came with metadata listing a de-identified subject ID, COVID-19 status, age in years and sex. Deeply sampled blood TCRbeta repertoires from subjects exposed to, actively infected with, or recovered from COVID-19 were included in the dataset.

CDR1 and CDR2, looked up from the germline V gene, are SGDLS and YYNGEE. V is reduced by 7 bases and J by 4 bases, leaving a spacing of 15 bases between them. CDR3 length: 13 amino acids, cysteine to phenylalanine. Left in the record is the CDR3 DNA by itself, 39 bases read in frame from the first base. Points the paper makes about the study in general: The quantity of clinical and demographic metadata differed by source and by participant and was supplied without curation.

The source of this sequence is a human donor with active COVID-19. The donor label of this sample is uncertain. Rearrangement joined TRBV9 to TRBJ2-7; the D gene assignment is perhaps TRBD1 or TRBD2, with each matching 6 bases. Specimen: peripheral blood. The nucleotide sequence reads as follows: TGTGCCAGCGGCGGGACAACCCATTACGAGCAGTACTTC. Its coded protein is CASGGTTHYEQYF.